The subject of this entry is one T cell receptor (beta chain). As handled by the study authors: By means of reference gene primer amplification, nucleated cell counts were estimated. Sequencing used immunoSEQ multiplex PCR; TCRdb keeps in-frame clones, though not all of them. V, J and clone size are those of that table, while D and trimming were read from the DNA. The sample gives about 120,000 clones, approximately 84% of which show up once; about 8% is in the top ten. The data were obtained in a study of blood T cell repertoires in COVID-19. Sequenced input: peripheral blood. The receptor was derived from a man between 65 and 85 years old with active or convalescent COVID-19.

CDR3 residues: CASSPPSSSWGYTF. The CDR3 region has the DNA TGTGCCAGCAGTCCCCCGAGTTCGTCATGGGGCTACACCTTC. The genes are TRBV27 and TRBJ1-2; D call uncertain. The germline CDR1 and CDR2 sequences are MNHEY and SMNVEV (reference sequence). The germline V and J ends were trimmed by 5 bases and 8 bases, with 18 bases remaining between them. This CDR3 is 14 amino acids long.